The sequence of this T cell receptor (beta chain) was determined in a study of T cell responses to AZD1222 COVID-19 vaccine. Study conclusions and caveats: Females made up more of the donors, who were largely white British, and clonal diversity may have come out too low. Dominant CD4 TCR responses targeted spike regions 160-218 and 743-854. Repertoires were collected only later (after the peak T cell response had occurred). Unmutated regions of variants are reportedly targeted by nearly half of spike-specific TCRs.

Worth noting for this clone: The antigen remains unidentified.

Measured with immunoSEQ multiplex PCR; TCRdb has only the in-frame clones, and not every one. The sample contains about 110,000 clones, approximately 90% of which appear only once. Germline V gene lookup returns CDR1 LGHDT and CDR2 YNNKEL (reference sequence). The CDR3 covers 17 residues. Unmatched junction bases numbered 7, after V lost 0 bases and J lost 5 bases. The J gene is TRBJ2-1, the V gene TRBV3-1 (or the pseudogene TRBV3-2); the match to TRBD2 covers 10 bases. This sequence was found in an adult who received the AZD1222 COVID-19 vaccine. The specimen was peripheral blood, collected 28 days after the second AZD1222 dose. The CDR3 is CASSQDLASGRNNEQFF. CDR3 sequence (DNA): TGTGCCAGCAGCCAAGATCTGGCTAGCGGGAGAAACAATGAGCAGTTCTTC.